A selection of T cell receptor beta chains follows, all from one sample in a study of T-cell memory formation after mild COVID-19. TCRdb fed the 5' RACE reads into MiXCR, producing one record per CDR3 protein. The data contain just over 150,000 distinct CDR3 sequences, around a third of them singletons. The sample was PBMCs or a T cell subset sorted from them (not recorded which). The receptors were sampled from an adult woman who had mild COVID-19 (a few samples of this study predate the infection). Cell type and time point are not known. Each CDR3 is given with its conserved first and last residue. The D gene is left open where the match is weak. A clone size is listed for some rows: how often the clone was seen (once, few, many), or a class if it is expanded.

TRBJ1-5 | NA | NA | TRBV10-3 | TGTGCCATCAGTGCCCGGGAGGAAGGGCAGGAACCCCAGCATTTT | CAISAREEGQEPQHF
TRBJ2-3 | TRBD1 | few | TRBV7-2 | TGTGCCAGCAGCCCCGGGGACAGTAGCACAGATACGCAGTATTTT | CASSPGDSSTDTQYF
TRBJ2-3 | NA | NA | TRBV20-1 | TGCAGTGCGCCACAGGGAAACACAGATACGCAGTATTTT | CSAPQGNTDTQYF
TRBJ2-5 | NA | NA | TRBV7-2 | TGTGCCAGCAGCTGGCCAGCCTCTTCTCTGTACTTC | CASSWPASSLYF
TRBJ1-1 | NA | NA | TRBV29-1 | TGCAGCGCCTCAGAAAACACTGAAGCTTTCTTT | CSASENTEAFF
TRBJ1-1 | NA | NA | TRBV5-4 | TGTGCCAGCAGCTTGGAAGTTACGAACACTGAAGATTTCTTT | CASSLEVTNTEDFF
TRBJ1-5 | NA | NA | TRBV2 | TGTGCCAGCAGTTCCTCTCAGGGTAGCAATCAGCCCCAGCATTTT | CASSSSQGSNQPQHF
TRBJ2-2 | NA | few | TRBV12-3/TRBV12-4 | TGTGCCAGCAGTATATCGACAGTCACCGGGGAGCTGTTTTTT | CASSISTVTGELFF
TRBJ2-7 | NA | NA | TRBV5-5 | TGTGCCAGCAGTAGGCAACTCCCAGGGTCCTACGAGCAGTACTTC | CASSRQLPGSYEQYF
TRBJ1-5 | TRBD1 | NA | TRBV6-5 | TGTGCCAGTGGACAGGGGGACAATCAGCCCCAGCATTTT | CASGQGDNQPQHF
TRBJ2-7 | NA | NA | TRBV7-2 | TGTGCCAGCAGCTGGACAGCGTACGAGCAGTACTTC | CASSWTAYEQYF
TRBJ2-7 | NA | NA | TRBV3-1 | TGTGCCAGCAGCCAAGGCCTTGGGATCGTGGACGAGCAGTACTTC | CASSQGLGIVDEQYF
TRBJ2-7 | TRBD1 | few | TRBV29-1 | TGCAGCGTTGCCGGGACAGGAGGGTACGAGCAGTACTTC | CSVAGTGGYEQYF
TRBJ2-3 | TRBD1 | NA | TRBV7-3 | TGTGCCAGCAGCCTTGGGACAGCCCCTGGGGCGCAGTATTTT | CASSLGTAPGAQYF
TRBJ2-5 | NA | many | TRBV7-2 | TGTGCCAGCAGCTTAGGTGTACAAGAGACCCAGTACTTC | CASSLGVQETQYF
TRBJ2-3 | TRBD2 | few | TRBV5-1 | TGCGCCAGCAGCTTCCTAGCGGGGGACACAGATACGCAGTATTTT | CASSFLAGDTDTQYF
TRBJ2-5 | TRBD1 | NA | TRBV6-2/TRBV6-3 | TGTGCCAGCAGTCTTACCATCGGGACAGCTCAAGAGACCCAGTACTTC | CASSLTIGTAQETQYF